This T cell receptor (beta chain) appears in the sequencing data of a study of blood T cell repertoires in COVID-19. Study-level background: There were acute and convalescent COVID-19 samples, and they came from the United States, Italy and Spain.

Germline V gives CDR1 SGHNT, CDR2 YYREEE (reference sequence). V was clipped by 0 bases and J by 3 bases; unmatched bases: 3. This CDR3 region has 15 residues. The protocol was immunoSEQ multiplex PCR, while the TCRdb copy is restricted to in-frame clones and leaves out a portion. This table has 350,000 to 550,000 clones, about 89% appearing once. The chain employs TRBV5-4 and TRBJ2-1; the match to TRBD1 covers 7 bases. The sequencing input was peripheral blood. The sequence derives from a woman aged 30 to 39 with acute or convalescent COVID-19. The CDR3 nucleotides are TGTGCCAGCAGCTTGGCCGGGACAGACTACAATGAGCAGTTCTTC. It yields the protein CASSLAGTDYNEQFF.